The source of this T cell receptor (beta chain) is a study of T cell responses to AZD1222 COVID-19 vaccine. Findings of the study overall: Compared with day 0, the breadth and depth of the Spike-specific TCR repertoire rose significantly after two doses of AZD1222. Seropositive AZD1222 recipients at baseline numbered only 6 or 7.

Only in-frame clones appear in the TCRdb table, and some are missing; sequencing was by immunoSEQ multiplex PCR. Among under 80,000 clones, under 90% were seen once, and the ten largest hold 20% to 25%. Concerning this clone: The target antigen is unknown.

The germline gives CDR1 MNHEY, CDR2 SVGEGT. The V end lost 6 bases, the J end lost 0 bases, and 4 bases lay between the germline ends. This CDR3 comprises 12 residues. This sequence was found in an adult in good health. V gene TRBV6-2 or TRBV6-3 combines with J gene TRBJ2-3; no clear D. The sequences come from peripheral blood, collected on day 0 of AZD1222 vaccination. CDR3 bases: TGTGCCAGCAGGCCTAGCACAGATACGCAGTATTTT. It encodes CASRPSTDTQYF.